A selection of T cell receptor beta chains follows, all from one sample in a study of cytomegalovirus exposure and HLA in healthy donors. TCRdb's table, derived via immunoSEQ multiplex PCR, lists solely in-frame clones and lacks some. The sample contains roughly 97,000 clones, roughly 78% of which appear only once. The sequenced sample consisted of PBMCs. These receptors were obtained from a woman between 40 and 55 years old in good health and CMV-seronegative. The CDR3 runs from the conserved cysteine through the conserved F or W. D genes are given only for firm matches. Clone size, where shown, is once, few, many, or a class for clones that have expanded.

d_call j_call v_call clone_size cdr3_nt cdr3_aa
TRBD1 TRBJ2-1 TRBV28 . TGTGCCAGCATGGGGCAGGGGGTAGCGTCCTACAATGAGCAGTTCTTC CASMGQGVASYNEQFF
. TRBJ1-3 TRBV28 . TGTGCCAGCAGTTTAATCGGTCTTTACTCTGGAAACACCATATATTTT CASSLIGLYSGNTIYF
. TRBJ1-4 TRBV21-1 . TGTGCCAGCAGCAAAGCATCGAGGGAGAATGAAAAACTGTTTTTT CASSKASRENEKLFF
TRBD2 TRBJ2-3 TRBV6-5 . TGTGCCAGCAGCACCGGGACTAGCAGCACAGATACGCAGTATTTT CASSTGTSSTDTQYF
. TRBJ2-5 TRBV2 . TGTGCCAGCAGAGGAGGGGGGGCGAGGCAAGAGACCCAGTACTTC CASRGGGARQETQYF
TRBD2 TRBJ2-1 TRBV14 once TGTGCTAGCAGCCGCAGACAGGGACTAGCGGGTTGGAGCTCCTACAATGAGCAGTTCTTC CASSRRQGLAGWSSYNEQFF
TRBD1 TRBJ1-2 TRBV19 . TGTGCCAGTATCATGTCGTCCGGGACAGGGTATGGCTACACCTTC CASIMSSGTGYGYTF
. TRBJ1-2 TRBV4-1 few TGCGCCAGCAGCCTCGGAGGGACCTATGGCTACACCTTC CASSLGGTYGYTF
TRBD1 TRBJ2-1 TRBV27 . TGTGCCAGCAGTCCCAGATCGACAGGGCACAATGAGCAGTTCTTC CASSPRSTGHNEQFF
TRBD2 TRBJ2-7 TRBV23-1 . TGCGCCAGCAGTCACTCGAATAGCGGGGGACTGCCCTTGGTGACTTTCGAGCAGTACTTC CASSHSNSGGLPLVTFEQYF
. TRBJ1-3 TRBV28 . TGTGCCAGCAGTGGCAAAAGGGGCGCCGGTGAAAACACCATATATTTT CASSGKRGAGENTIYF
TRBD1 TRBJ1-5 TRBV4-1 once TGCGCCAGCAGTCTTACCCCCGGACAGGCGGGACCCAATCAGCCCCAGCATTTT CASSLTPGQAGPNQPQHF
. TRBJ2-1 TRBV4-3 . TGCGCCAGCAGCCAAGAATTGACCTACATGACTCACAATGAGCAGTTCTTC CASSQELTYMTHNEQFF
TRBD2 TRBJ2-2 TRBV4-2 once TGTGCCAGCAGCCAAGATTCGAGCGGGACGCGGCGGGAGCTGTTTTTT CASSQDSSGTRRELFF
TRBD2 TRBJ2-1 TRBV6-4 once TGTGCCAGCAGTGTGGCTAGCGGGAGTAGTAGTGAGCAGTTCTTC CASSVASGSSSEQFF